This record covers a single T cell receptor (beta chain). This sample is drawn from a study of T cell responses to AZD1222 COVID-19 vaccine. Per germline, CDR1 MNHEY and CDR2 SVGAGI. The CDR3 runs 13 residues. V dropped 6 bases and J dropped 2 bases, with 11 bases sitting between them. Libraries were prepared by immunoSEQ multiplex PCR; TCRdb keeps only in-frame clonotypes and omits some of them. The data show about 89,000 clones, with around 84% seen just once and approximately 5.6% held by the top ten. This rearrangement joins TRBV6-5 to TRBJ2-7; D is perhaps TRBD1 or TRBD2 (5 bases each). The TCR originated in an adult who received the AZD1222 COVID-19 vaccine. Specimen: peripheral blood, collected 28 days after the second AZD1222 dose. The CDR3 DNA reads TGTGCCAGCAGGGGGGACGGAACCTACGAGCAGTACTTC. This sequence encodes CASRGDGTYEQYF.